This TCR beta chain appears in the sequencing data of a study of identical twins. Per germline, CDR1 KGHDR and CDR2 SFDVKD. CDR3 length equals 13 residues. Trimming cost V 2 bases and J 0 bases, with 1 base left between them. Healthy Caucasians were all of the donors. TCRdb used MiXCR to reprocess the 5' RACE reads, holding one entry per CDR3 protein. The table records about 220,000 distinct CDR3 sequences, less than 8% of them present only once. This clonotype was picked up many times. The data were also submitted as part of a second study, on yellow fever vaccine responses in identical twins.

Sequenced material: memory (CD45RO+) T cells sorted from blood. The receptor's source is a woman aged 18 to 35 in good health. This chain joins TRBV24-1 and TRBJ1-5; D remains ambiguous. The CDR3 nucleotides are TGTGCCACCAGTGATTATAGCAATCAGCCCCAGCATTTT. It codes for CATSDYSNQPQHF.